The 12 T cell receptor beta chains below all came from one sample that was sequenced in a study of vaccination and CD4 T cells after COVID-19. Treatment of the sample: roughly 11-day PBMC culture with coronavirus spike peptide pools or control peptides (ViraFEST assay). The study sequenced cultured CD4+ T cell DNA using the Oncomine TCR Beta short-read assay. TCRdb reanalysed the PCR reads using MiXCR and keeps one entry per CDR3 protein. Here the sample spans about 14,000 distinct CDR3 sequences, 45% to 50% being singletons. No antigen is known for these receptors. The sample taken for sequencing was CD4+ T cells from blood, cultured in vitro. These receptors were taken from a human donor who had recovered from COVID-19.

Notes on this clonotype: Possible read error: a much larger clone is one base away. V usage is TRBV7-2 and J usage is TRBJ1-1; D possibly corresponds to TRBD1 (6 bases). Trimming removed 6 bases from V and 4 bases from J, with 27 bases in between. Germline V gene sequence: CDR1 SGHTA, CDR2 FQGNSA. The CDR3 spans 18 residues. CDR3 protein: CASRSRGGGSGRITEAFF. In nucleotides, the CDR3 is TGTGCCAGCAGATCTAGAGGGGGGGGGTCAGGGCGGATCACTGAAGCTTTCTTT.

This clonotype has a handful of counts. The CDR3 reads CASSQEVQGGNQPQHF. CDR3 in DNA: TGCGCCAGCAGCCAAGAGGTCCAGGGTGGCAATCAGCCCCAGCATTTT. This chain joins TRBV4-3 and TRBJ1-5; D perhaps matches TRBD1 (5 bases). V was clipped by 0 bases and J by 2 bases, with 11 bases between them. The CDR3 runs 16 residues. Germline V gives CDR1 LGHNA, CDR2 YSLEER.

The chain carries TRBV7-8 and TRBJ2-7, with no clear D. This CDR3 is built from 13 residues. Trimming pared 5 bases from V and 4 bases from J, leaving 12 bases between. Looked up from germline, CDR1 is SGHVS and CDR2 is FQNEAQ. Written as DNA, the CDR3 is TGTGCCAGCAGCCAAGGTGGTGGTTACGAGCAGTACTTC. Protein: CASSQGGGYEQYF.

The CDR3 reads CASSEPGVNTEAFF. CDR3 in DNA: TGCGCCAGCAGTGAGCCAGGAGTGAACACTGAAGCTTTCTTT. The V gene is TRBV10-1, the J gene TRBJ1-1; unclear D gene. The CDR3 consists of 14 residues. With 2 bases removed from V and 0 bases from J, the gap between germline ends came to 7 bases. CDR1 is WNHNN and CDR2 is SYGVQD in the germline V gene (reference sequence).

The chain couples TRBV27 to TRBJ2-7; the match to TRBD2 covers 7 bases. The CDR3 sequence is 15 residues long. With V trimmed by 1 base and J by 6 bases, 9 bases remained unmatched. Germline assignment: CDR1 MNHEY and CDR2 SMNVEV (reference sequence). The CDR3 sequence: CASSLLGTGGVEQYF. Written as DNA, the CDR3 is TGTGCCAGCAGTTTATTGGGAACTGGGGGGGTCGAGCAGTACTTC.

This chain joins TRBV6-5 and TRBJ2-7; D unclear. This CDR3 spans 14 amino acids. Deletions cut 0 bases from V and 0 bases from J, with 6 bases between. CDR1 and CDR2 from the germline V gene are MNHEY and SVGAGI. The CDR3 bases are TGTGCCAGCAGTTACTCAGGACGCTCCTACGAGCAGTACTTC. This encodes CASSYSGRSYEQYF.

This sequence joins TRBV11-2 and TRBJ2-3; D ambiguous. The germline V gene has CDR1 SGHAT and CDR2 FQNNGV. CDR3 length: 13 amino acids. The V end was cut by 6 bases, the J end by 4 bases, with 11 bases between. In DNA, the CDR3 is TGTGCCAGCAGTTTGGGGTTGGCAGATACGCAGTATTTT. It translates to CASSLGLADTQYF.

The V gene is TRBV5-4, the J gene TRBJ2-7; 8 bases are shared with TRBD1. V was clipped by 4 bases and J by 5 bases; unmatched bases: 11. Germline values: CDR1 SGHNT, CDR2 YYREEE (reference sequence). The CDR3 consists of 15 residues. The DNA of the CDR3 is TGTGCCAGCAGCCTCCCGGGACAGGCGTCCCACGAGCAGTACTTC. Translated, it gives CASSLPGQASHEQYF. The full variable domain, in which reference TRBV5-4 and TRBJ2-7 provide the parts outside the CDR3, is ETGVTQSPTHLIKTRGQQVTLRCSSQSGHNTVSWYQQALGQGPQFIFQYYREEENGRGNFPPRFSGLQFPNYSSELNVNALELDDSALYLCASSLPGQASHEQYFGPGTRLTVT.

This clonotype turned up a few times. The gene calls are TRBV20-1 and TRBJ2-1; tentatively, D is TRBD2 (6 bases). CDR1 and CDR2 (germline): DFQATT, SNEGSKA (reference sequence). This CDR3 region has 12 residues. Trimming took 3 bases from V and 6 from J, leaving 9 bases between them. This CDR3 reads CSARDSGNEQFF. The DNA of the CDR3 is TGCAGTGCTAGGGATAGCGGCAATGAGCAGTTCTTC.

V gene TRBV29-1 combines with J gene TRBJ2-7; 9 nucleotides match TRBD1. The CDR3 totals 13 residues. J was trimmed by 2 bases and V by 7 bases; bases with no gene match: 6. Germline lookup yields CDR1 SQVTM and CDR2 ANQGSEA. Written as DNA, the CDR3 is TGCAGCGATGGGGGACAGGGAACCTACGAGCAGTACTTC. This codes for CSDGGQGTYEQYF.

There are a few counts of this clonotype. The CDR3 DNA sequence: TGTGCCAGCAGCCCAAGTACGGGGCCCTATAATTCACCCCTCCACTTT. This codes for CASSPSTGPYNSPLHF. The genes are TRBV11-2 and TRBJ1-6; perhaps TRBD1 as D (5 bases). The CDR3 consists of 16 residues. Germline assignment: CDR1 SGHAT and CDR2 FQNNGV. V gave up 5 bases and J gave up 2 bases, with 13 bases separating them. The full variable domain, completed using reference TRBV11-2 and TRBJ1-6, is EAGVAQSPRYKIIEKRQSVAFWCNPISGHATLYWYQQILGQGPKLLIQFQNNGVVDDSQLPKDRFSAERLKGVDSTLKIQPAKLEDSAVYLCASSPSTGPYNSPLHFGNGTRLTVT.

The V call is TRBV7-2, the J call TRBJ2-3; D remains unclear. V dropped 4 bases and J dropped 7 bases, with 9 bases sitting between them. CDR3 length: 12 residues. The germline V gene encodes CDR1 SGHTA and CDR2 FQGNSA. CDR3 amino acids: CASSSTVNTQYF. CDR3 DNA: TGTGCCAGCAGCTCAACAGTTAATACGCAGTATTTT.